The next 30 T cell receptor beta chains were all read from a single sample in a study of early T cells in non-severe SARS-CoV-2 infection (dated by TCRdb to about 2021). Libraries were built with 5' RACE. The data were produced on a NextSeq 500. TCRdb reprocessed the public reads (quality trimming at Q25 with fastp, clone calling with MiXCR) and kept in-frame beta chains. Entries are consolidated by CDR3 protein sequence, retaining the most common genes and DNA. This sample has about 59,000 distinct CDR3 sequences in its table, and about 13% of those were observed once. In total, the top ten clones hold 9.3% of the sample. The sample here was whole blood, taken at baseline. The receptors stem from an adult who was a healthcare worker with PCR-confirmed SARS-CoV-2 infection or an uninfected control (not recorded which).

This clonotype was detected ten times or more. The gene calls are TRBV19 and TRBJ2-7, with D perhaps matching TRBD1 (6 bases). The CDR3 runs 13 residues. CDR1 is LNHDA and CDR2 is SQIVND in the germline V gene (reference sequence). V was cut by 10 bases and J by 0 bases, with 13 bases left in between. The CDR3 DNA sequence: TGTGCCACCCAAAGGGACAACTCCTACGAGCAGTACTTC. Translating gives CATQRDNSYEQYF. The entire variable domain, with the rest obtained from reference TRBV19 and TRBJ2-7, is as follows: DGGITQSPKYLFRKEGQNVTLSCEQNLNHDAMYWYRQDPGQGLRLIYYSQIVNDFQKGDIAEGYSVSREKKESFPLTVTSAQKNPTAFYLCATQRDNSYEQYFGPGTRLTVT.

The chain is built from TRBV15 and TRBJ2-1; the D gene is possibly TRBD1 (5 bases). The CDR3 is made up of 13 amino acids. From germline, CDR1 is LNHNV and CDR2 YYDKDF (reference sequence). The germline V and J ends were trimmed by 6 bases and 8 bases, with 14 bases remaining between them. The CDR3 DNA reads TGTGCCACCAGTTTCACAGGATTACATGAGCAGTTCTTC. Protein: CATSFTGLHEQFF. Supplemented by reference TRBV15 and TRBJ2-1, the full variable domain reads DAMVIQNPRYQVTQFGKPVTLSCSQTLNHNVMYWYQQKSSQAPKLLFHYYDKDFNNEADTPDNFQSRRPNTSFCFLDIRSPGLGDTAMYLCATSFTGLHEQFFGPGTRLTVL.

This clonotype appeared a few times. The chain couples TRBV20-1 to TRBJ2-5, with TRBD1 identical over 11 bases. CDR1 is DFQATT and CDR2 is SNEGSKA in the germline V gene (reference sequence). Trimming cost V 6 bases and J 2 bases; bases outside gene matches: 5. There are 14 residues in the CDR3. CDR3 in amino acids: CSAEDRGHQETQYF. The CDR3 bases are TGCAGTGCCGAGGACAGGGGGCATCAAGAGACCCAGTACTTC.

This clonotype was detected many times. The J gene is TRBJ1-1, the V gene TRBV7-6; TRBD1 might be the D (5 bases). V shed 5 bases and J shed 2 bases, with 9 bases lying between them. Germline assignment: CDR1 SGHVS and CDR2 FNYEAQ. The CDR3 has 13 residues. CDR3 region: CASSRQPNTEAFF. The CDR3, as DNA: TGTGCCAGCAGCCGACAGCCTAACACTGAAGCTTTCTTT.

This clonotype was seen a few times. V is TRBV20-1 and J is TRBJ2-1, with TRBD2 matching 9 bases. This CDR3 is 16 amino acids long. The J segment lost 3 bases and the V segment lost 2 bases, leaving 8 bases of the junction unmatched. CDR1 and CDR2 from the germline V gene are DFQATT and SNEGSKA (reference sequence). Here the CDR3 reads CSARSTAGGSYNEQFF. The CDR3 nucleotides read TGCAGTGCTAGAAGTACGGCGGGAGGGAGCTACAATGAGCAGTTCTTC.

A remark on this clonotype: This may be a read error: a much more frequent sequence differs by one nucleotide. The V call is TRBV13, the J call TRBJ1-1, with D possibly being TRBD1 (6 bases). Germline values: CDR1 PRHDT, CDR2 FYEKMQ (reference sequence). The CDR3 runs 14 residues. The CDR3 coding sequence is TGTGTCAGCACCCAAGGGGGGAAGGGCACTGAAGCTTTCTTT. This encodes CVSTQGGKGTEAFF.

This chain uses TRBV12-3 or TRBV12-4 with TRBJ1-2; 8 nucleotides match TRBD1. J was trimmed by 8 bases and V by 5 bases; bases with no gene match: 7. The CDR3 is 13 amino acids. CDR3 bases: TGTGCCAGCAGTCCGGGACAGGCTTGGGGCTACACCTTC. Translation: CASSPGQAWGYTF.

This clonotype occurred many times. The chain links TRBV20-1 to TRBJ1-1; TRBD1 matches at 10 bases. The germline gives CDR1 DFQATT, CDR2 SNEGSKA (reference sequence). This CDR3 is 14 amino acids long. The DNA of the CDR3 is TGCAGCTCCGGGACAGGGGCTATGAACACTGAAGCTTTCTTT. Its protein product is CSSGTGAMNTEAFF.

In this sample, this clonotype turned up a few times. The chain combines TRBV28 with TRBJ1-1, with D possibly TRBD1 on 6 matching bases. In germline, CDR1 is MDHEN, CDR2 SYDVKM. The CDR3 has 14 residues. The V end was cut by 7 bases, the J end by 10 bases, with 22 bases between. The CDR3 sequence is CASTRGQWDLGAFF. The CDR3 nucleotides are TGTGCCAGCACCCGAGGACAGTGGGACCTCGGAGCTTTCTTT.

V gene TRBV20-1 combines with J gene TRBJ1-3, with D perhaps matching TRBD1 (6 bases). With 1 base removed from V and 4 bases from J, the gap between germline ends came to 8 bases. The CDR3 runs to 13 residues. Germline lookup yields CDR1 DFQATT and CDR2 SNEGSKA (reference sequence). The CDR3 region has the DNA TGCAGTGCTAGAGTCGGGGGCGGAAACACCATATATTTT. It specifies CSARVGGGNTIYF.

This clonotype was seen many times. The genes are TRBV12-3 or TRBV12-4 and TRBJ2-7; D may match TRBD1 or TRBD2 (6 bases each). V lost 5 bases, J lost 3 bases, and 17 bases lay in between. This CDR3 region has 15 residues. CDR3 in DNA: TGTGCCAGCAGTCCGGACCCGGGGGCGATCTACGAGCAGTACTTC. Protein product: CASSPDPGAIYEQYF.

This clonotype was seen only a few times. This chain uses TRBV20-1 with TRBJ2-2; the match to TRBD1 covers 10 bases. There are 15 residues in the CDR3. The J segment lost 6 bases and the V segment lost 5 bases, leaving 9 bases of the junction unmatched. CDR1 DFQATT and CDR2 SNEGSKA come from the germline V gene (reference sequence). CDR3 loop: CSAQPGQGRSGELFF. The CDR3 region has the DNA TGCAGTGCTCAACCGGGACAGGGGAGGTCCGGGGAGCTGTTTTTT.

This clonotype was observed a few times. The chain links TRBV6-6 to TRBJ1-6; possibly TRBD1 for D (5 bases). The germline V gene has CDR1 MNHNY and CDR2 SVGAGI (reference sequence). V shed 5 bases and J shed 7 bases, with 9 bases lying between them. The CDR3 length is 13 residues. The CDR3 loop reads CASSDRQNSPLHF. In nucleotides, the CDR3 is TGTGCCAGCAGTGATCGACAGAATTCACCCCTCCACTTT.

This clonotype was picked up a small number of times. This chain connects TRBV11-2 to TRBJ2-7; D assignment may be TRBD1 or TRBD2 (5 bases each). Per germline, CDR1 SGHAT and CDR2 FQNNGV. V dropped 5 bases and J dropped 5 bases, with 16 bases sitting between them. This CDR3 comprises 14 residues. The CDR3 loop is CASSRPGTLHEQYF. For the CDR3, the DNA is TGTGCCAGCAGCCGCCCGGGGACCCTTCACGAGCAGTACTTC.

This clonotype showed up just a few times. CDR3 sequence reads: CASSEAYGSTDTQYF. The CDR3 DNA reads TGTGCCAGCAGTGAAGCATACGGTAGCACAGATACGCAGTATTTT. The chain recombines TRBV6-1 with TRBJ2-3; D is uncertain. Trimming removed 0 bases from V and 0 bases from J, with 7 bases in between. Germline V gives CDR1 MNHNS, CDR2 SASEGT. CDR3 length: 15 residues.

This clonotype has at least ten counts. This sequence joins TRBV19 and TRBJ1-2; D not resolved. Germline V gene lookup returns CDR1 LNHDA and CDR2 SQIVND (reference sequence). The V and J ends lost 3 bases and 6 bases respectively, with 14 bases between them. The CDR3 totals 14 residues. CDR3 sequence: CASSITGSIDGYTF. The DNA for the CDR3 is TGTGCCAGTAGTATTACCGGGTCCATCGATGGCTACACCTTC.

The CDR3 protein is CASSLGRGGDTEAFF. The CDR3 DNA follows: TGTGCCAGCAGCTTAGGAAGAGGGGGGGACACTGAAGCTTTCTTT. The V gene is TRBV7-2, the J gene TRBJ1-1; D possibly corresponds to TRBD1 (6 bases). The CDR3 runs 15 residues. The germline V gene encodes CDR1 SGHTA and CDR2 FQGNSA. Trimming removed 1 base at V and 3 bases at J, with 12 bases between. Using reference TRBV7-2 and TRBJ1-1 for the parts outside the CDR3, the full variable domain is GAGVSQSPSNKVTEKGKDVELRCDPISGHTALYWYRQSLGQGLEFLIYFQGNSAPDKSGLPSDRFSAERTGGSVSTLTIQRTQQEDSAVYLCASSLGRGGDTEAFFGQGTRLTVV.

The table lists this clonotype with a few counts. The chain has TRBV27 and TRBJ1-2; perhaps TRBD1 as D (6 bases). Trimming took off 5 bases at V and 8 bases at J, with 18 bases between the two ends. This CDR3 contains 14 residues. Germline loops: CDR1 MNHEY, CDR2 SMNVEV (reference sequence). In nucleotides, the CDR3 is TGTGCCAGCAGTCCGGGAGGGGGTCTTTACGGCTACACCTTC. It yields the protein CASSPGGGLYGYTF.

The chain joins TRBV7-6 to TRBJ1-2; 7 bases agree with TRBD1. From germline, CDR1 is SGHVS and CDR2 FNYEAQ. V trimming: 1 base; J trimming: 3 bases; junction bases outside the gene matches: 2. The CDR3 sequence is 14 residues long. The CDR3 DNA reads as TGTGCCAGCAGCTTAGATACAGGGGACTATGGCTACACCTTC. Its translation is CASSLDTGDYGYTF.

There are a few counts of this clonotype. The V gene is TRBV19, the J gene TRBJ1-5; 7 bases are a match to TRBD1. The V gene end was trimmed by 7 bases and the J gene end by 7 bases; junction bases not matched to a gene: 4. The CDR3 extends over 12 amino acids. Germline V lookup: CDR1 LNHDA, CDR2 SQIVND (reference sequence). CDR3 sequence: CASTQGVQPQHF. As DNA, the CDR3 is TGTGCCAGTACTCAGGGGGTCCAGCCCCAGCATTTT.

This clonotype was detected only a few times. The rearrangement joins TRBV9 to TRBJ2-1; D possibly corresponds to TRBD1 (6 bases). V lost 1 base to trimming and J lost 4 bases, with 12 bases between them. The CDR3 totals 15 residues. CDR1 is SGDLS, CDR2 YYNGEE, per germline. Here the CDR3 reads CASSVSGTSYNEQFF. The CDR3 DNA follows: TGTGCCAGCAGCGTAAGTGGGACATCGTACAATGAGCAGTTCTTC.

J is TRBJ1-4 and V is TRBV12-3 or TRBV12-4; TRBD1 is a possible D gene (6 bases). Trimming pared 5 bases from V and 5 bases from J, leaving 9 bases between. The length of the CDR3 is 13 residues. The CDR3 DNA is TGTGCCAGCAGTGGACAGAGCAATGAAAAACTGTTTTTT. It yields the protein CASSGQSNEKLFF.

The genes are TRBV6-2 or TRBV6-3 and TRBJ1-5; D remains unclear. The CDR3 runs 13 residues. With 0 bases removed from V and 3 bases from J, the gap between germline ends came to 3 bases. Looked up from germline, CDR1 is MNHEY and CDR2 is SVGEGT. The CDR3 nucleotides read TGTGCCAGCAGTTACTCCCTCAATCAGCCCCAGCATTTT. This gives the protein CASSYSLNQPQHF.

Only a few counts were recorded for this clonotype. The rearrangement uses TRBV29-1 and TRBJ2-3, with 8 bases lining up with TRBD1. The germline CDR1 and CDR2 sequences are SQVTM and ANQGSEA. The CDR3 has 15 residues. J lost 5 bases, V lost 3 bases, and 10 bases had no gene match. The DNA for the CDR3 is TGCAGCGTTGAGTCAGGACAGGGAAGGTTAGATACGCAGTATTTT. It yields the protein CSVESGQGRLDTQYF.

This clonotype was recorded a few times. The chain joins TRBV11-3 to TRBJ2-3; D remains ambiguous. The ends were cut back, 2 bases at V and 3 bases at J, with 9 bases in the middle. Germline CDR1 is SGHNT and CDR2 is YENEEA. The CDR3 length is 14 residues. The CDR3 here is CASSLQPTTDTQYF. The CDR3 nucleotides read TGTGCCAGCAGCTTACAACCCACAACAGATACGCAGTATTTT.

This clonotype showed up just a few times. This chain joins TRBV6-6 and TRBJ1-5; no clear D gene. This CDR3 is built from 14 residues. Trimming took 2 bases from V and 0 from J, leaving 5 bases between them. Germline V gives CDR1 MNHNY, CDR2 SVGAGI (reference sequence). CDR3 loop: CASSYGNSNQPQHF. The CDR3 nucleotides are TGTGCCAGCAGTTACGGGAATAGCAATCAGCCCCAGCATTTT.

This clonotype showed up many times. The chain combines TRBV7-2 with TRBJ2-5; 8 nucleotides agree with TRBD2. The germline V gene has CDR1 SGHTA and CDR2 FQGNSA. With V trimmed by 5 bases and J by 4 bases, 3 bases remained unmatched. The CDR3 loop spans 13 amino acids. The CDR3 region has the DNA TGTGCCAGCAGCCTGGGACTAGGAGAGACCCAGTACTTC. It specifies CASSLGLGETQYF.

In its sample, this clonotype was seen a few times. The chain joins TRBV6-1 to TRBJ2-1; 9 bases are a match to TRBD2. The CDR3 runs to 18 residues. J was trimmed by 2 bases and V by 1 base; bases with no gene match: 9. CDR1 and CDR2 from the germline V gene are MNHNS and SASEGT. CDR3 DNA: TGTGCCAGCAGTGAAGAACGGTTTGGCGGGGGGGCCTACAATGAGCAGTTCTTC. Protein sequence: CASSEERFGGGAYNEQFF.

This clonotype was observed a few times. The chain uses TRBV18 and TRBJ1-1; 7 bases align to TRBD1. CDR1 and CDR2 (germline): KGHSH, LQKENI. CDR3 size: 13 residues. V was clipped by 3 bases and J by 6 bases; unmatched bases: 4. CDR3 DNA sequence: TGTGCCAGCTCACCTGGGACAGACCCTGAAGCTTTCTTT. Amino acid sequence: CASSPGTDPEAFF.

The V gene is TRBV7-6, the J gene TRBJ2-1; weak D call: TRBD2 (6 bases). Trimming stripped 5 bases from V and 7 bases from J, with 18 bases between. The CDR3 has 15 residues. Germline lookup yields CDR1 SGHVS and CDR2 FNYEAQ. The CDR3 here is CASSPGLPAYNEQFF. In nucleotides, the CDR3 is TGTGCCAGCAGCCCGGGACTCCCGGCGTATAATGAGCAGTTCTTC. Supplemented by reference TRBV7-6 and TRBJ2-1, the full variable domain reads GAGVSQSPRYKVTKRGQDVALRCDPISGHVSLYWYRQALGQGPEFLTYFNYEAQQDKSGLPNDRFSAERPEGSISTLTIQRTEQRDSAMYRCASSPGLPAYNEQFFGPGTRLTVL.